One and the same sample provided the 9 T cell receptor beta chains below, sequenced in a study of T cells in Graves' hyperthyroidism and ophthalmopathy. What was amplified from RNA transcripts were TCR beta CDR3 regions. Initially, a first-round RT-PCR of the TCR CDR3 employed the HTBI primer set. TCRdb itself ran the multiplex PCR reads through MiXCR, one entry per CDR3 protein. The sample carries a few hundred thousand distinct CDR3 sequences, around a sixth recorded once. Specimen: blood. All receptors come from a woman aged 18 to 35 with Graves' hyperthyroidism.

In this sample, this clonotype turned up many times. The chain combines TRBV29-1 with TRBJ1-2, with D uncertain. Trimming stripped 6 bases from V and 8 bases from J, with 19 bases between. The CDR3 has 13 amino acids. In germline, CDR1 is SQVTM, CDR2 ANQGSEA. The CDR3 protein is CSVPSVIMEGYTF. The CDR3 DNA follows: TGCAGCGTCCCCTCCGTGATAATGGAAGGCTACACCTTC.

The sample holds a few counts of this clonotype. The chain joins TRBV27 to TRBJ2-7, with TRBD2 as a possible D gene (5 bases). The CDR3 extends over 15 amino acids. Trimming took off 8 bases at V and 2 bases at J, with 19 bases between the two ends. Germline-derived CDR1 and CDR2 are MNHEY and SMNVEV (reference sequence). This chain's CDR3 is CASGAPRTSTYEQYF. The DNA for the CDR3 is TGTGCCAGCGGTGCCCCACGGACTTCCACCTACGAGCAGTACTTC.

This clonotype came up a few times. The chain has TRBV11-2 and TRBJ1-3, with unresolved D. Trimming cost V 5 bases and J 4 bases, with 18 bases left between them. CDR1 and CDR2 from the germline V gene are SGHAT and FQNNGV. The CDR3 runs 16 residues. Here the CDR3 reads CASSQLGRRSGNTIYF. For the CDR3, the DNA is TGTGCCAGCAGCCAATTGGGTAGACGGTCGGGAAACACCATATATTTT.

This clonotype was seen a handful of times. The chain has TRBV5-1 and TRBJ2-7; 7 bases map to TRBD1. This CDR3 has 15 residues. Per the germline V gene, CDR1 is SGHRS and CDR2 is YFSETQ. V was pared by 2 bases and J by 3 bases, with 8 bases of the junction left unmatched. CDR3 protein: CASSFVGTASYEQYF. In DNA form, the CDR3 reads TGCGCCAGCAGCTTTGTAGGGACAGCGAGCTACGAGCAGTACTTC.

The V and J genes are TRBV7-2 and TRBJ2-5; 10 nucleotides match TRBD2. The CDR3 covers 18 residues. The germline V gene has CDR1 SGHTA and CDR2 FQGNSA. The J segment lost 2 bases and the V segment lost 1 base, leaving 10 bases of the junction unmatched. CDR3 amino acids: CASSLEYSGRALQETQYF. The CDR3 coding sequence is TGTGCCAGCAGCTTAGAATACAGCGGGAGGGCTCTACAAGAGACCCAGTACTTC.

The chain has TRBV9 and TRBJ2-3, with no clear D. V shed 1 base and J shed 1 base, with 7 bases lying between them. CDR3 length: 14 amino acids. Germline V gene sequence: CDR1 SGDLS, CDR2 YYNGEE. The CDR3 DNA reads as TGTGCCAGCAGCGTATTACCAGGCACAGATACGCAGTATTTT. Its protein is CASSVLPGTDTQYF. Full variable domain (remainder filled in from reference TRBV9 and TRBJ2-3): DSGVTQTPKHLITATGQRVTLRCSPRSGDLSVYWYQQSLDQGLQFLIQYYNGEERAKGNILERFSAQQFPDLHSELNLSSLELGDSALYFCASSVLPGTDTQYFGPGTRLTVL.

This clonotype was seen many times. V usage is TRBV29-1 and J usage is TRBJ1-1, with 7 bases fitting TRBD1. V gave up 6 bases and J gave up 0 bases; unmatched junction bases: 10. Germline CDR1 reads SQVTM; CDR2 reads ANQGSEA. The CDR3 consists of 15 residues. CDR3: CSVPGTVNMNTEAFF. The DNA of the CDR3 is TGCAGCGTCCCCGGGACAGTCAATATGAACACTGAAGCTTTCTTT. The full variable domain, in which reference TRBV29-1 and TRBJ1-1 provide the parts outside the CDR3, is SAVISQKPSRDICQRGTSLTIQCQVDSQVTMMFWYRQQPGQSLTLIATANQGSEATYESGFVIDKFPISRPNLTFSTLTVSNMSPEDSSIYLCSVPGTVNMNTEAFFGQGTRLTVV.

The rearrangement joins TRBV20-1 to TRBJ2-1, with 7 bases aligning to TRBD2. The CDR3 sequence is 12 residues long. V trimming: 3 bases; J trimming: 5 bases; junction bases outside the gene matches: 1. Germline V gene lookup returns CDR1 DFQATT and CDR2 SNEGSKA (reference sequence). This CDR3 is CSASGGDNEQFF. Here the CDR3 DNA reads TGCAGTGCTAGTGGGGGGGACAATGAGCAGTTCTTC.

This clonotype was seen a few times. This rearrangement joins TRBV19 to TRBJ1-5; D unclear. The CDR3 has 11 amino acids. V lost 8 bases and J lost 7, with 9 bases in between. The germline V gene has CDR1 LNHDA and CDR2 SQIVND (reference sequence). The CDR3 loop reads CASGGEQPQHF. The CDR3 nucleotides are TGTGCCAGTGGTGGAGAACAGCCCCAGCATTTT.